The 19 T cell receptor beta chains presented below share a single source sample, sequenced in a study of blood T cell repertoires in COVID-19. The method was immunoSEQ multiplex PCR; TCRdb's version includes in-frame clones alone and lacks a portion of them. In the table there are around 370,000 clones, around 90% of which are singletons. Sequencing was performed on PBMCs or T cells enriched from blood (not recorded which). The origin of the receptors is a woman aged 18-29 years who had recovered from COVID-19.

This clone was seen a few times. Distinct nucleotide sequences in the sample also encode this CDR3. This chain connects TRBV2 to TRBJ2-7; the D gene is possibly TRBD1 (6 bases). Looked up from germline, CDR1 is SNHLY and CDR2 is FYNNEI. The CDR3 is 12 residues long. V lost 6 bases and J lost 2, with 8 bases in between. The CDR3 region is CASRQGAYEQYF. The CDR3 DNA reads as TGTGCCAGCAGACAGGGAGCCTACGAGCAGTACTTC.

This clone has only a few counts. CDR3 coding DNA: TGTGCCACCAGGGTTAGGGCGGGGACCGCGACCAATGAGCAGTTCTTC. It yields the protein CATRVRAGTATNEQFF. The gene calls are TRBV24-1 and TRBJ2-1, with D maybe TRBD2 (6 bases). Looked up from germline, CDR1 is KGHDR and CDR2 is SFDVKD. Trimming removed 7 bases from V and 6 bases from J, with 21 bases in between. This CDR3 has 16 residues.

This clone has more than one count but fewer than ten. The CDR3 DNA sequence: TGTGCCAGCAGTTACTCCTTCGGGACTCCGTACGAGCAGTACTTC. Its translation is CASSYSFGTPYEQYF. This chain joins TRBV6-5 and TRBJ2-7; D perhaps matches TRBD2 (6 bases). The V and J ends lost 0 bases and 4 bases respectively, with 13 bases between them. Looked up from germline, CDR1 is MNHEY and CDR2 is SVGAGI. This CDR3 is built from 15 residues.

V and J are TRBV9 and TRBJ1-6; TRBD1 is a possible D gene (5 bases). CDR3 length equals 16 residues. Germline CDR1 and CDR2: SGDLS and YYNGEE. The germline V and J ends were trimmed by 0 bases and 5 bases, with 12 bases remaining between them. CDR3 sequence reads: CASSVGEGDDNSPLHF. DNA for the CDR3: TGTGCCAGCAGCGTAGGAGAAGGGGATGATAATTCACCCCTCCACTTT.

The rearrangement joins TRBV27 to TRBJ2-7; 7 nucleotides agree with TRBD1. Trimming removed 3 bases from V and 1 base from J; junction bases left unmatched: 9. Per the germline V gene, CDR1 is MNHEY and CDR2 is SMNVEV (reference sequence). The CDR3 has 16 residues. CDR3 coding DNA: TGTGCCAGCAGTTTTCGTGTCGCAGGGGGATCCTACGAGCAGTACTTC. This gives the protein CASSFRVAGGSYEQYF.

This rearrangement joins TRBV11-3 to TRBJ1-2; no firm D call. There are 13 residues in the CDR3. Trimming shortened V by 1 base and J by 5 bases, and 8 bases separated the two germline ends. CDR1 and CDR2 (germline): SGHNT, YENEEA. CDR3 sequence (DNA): TGTGCCAGCAGCTTAGGAACCGGGTATGGCTACACCTTC. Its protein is CASSLGTGYGYTF.

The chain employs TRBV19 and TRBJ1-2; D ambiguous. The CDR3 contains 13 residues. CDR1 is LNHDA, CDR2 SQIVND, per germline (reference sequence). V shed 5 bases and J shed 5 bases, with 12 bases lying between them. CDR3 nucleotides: TGTGCCAGTAGTTTCATCACTTCATATGGCTACACCTTC. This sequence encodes CASSFITSYGYTF.

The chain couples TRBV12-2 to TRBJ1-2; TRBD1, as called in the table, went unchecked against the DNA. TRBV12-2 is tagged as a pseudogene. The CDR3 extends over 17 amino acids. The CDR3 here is CASRLEVGGGRRYGYTF. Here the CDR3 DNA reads TGTGCAAGTCGCTTAGAGGTCGGTGGGGGCCGACGCTATGGCTACACCTTC.

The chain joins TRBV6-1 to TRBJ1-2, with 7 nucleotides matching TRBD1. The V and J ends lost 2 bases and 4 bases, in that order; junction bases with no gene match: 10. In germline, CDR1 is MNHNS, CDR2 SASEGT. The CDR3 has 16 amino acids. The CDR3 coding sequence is TGTGCCAGCAGTGAATCATGGACAGGTCCTCTCTATGGCTACACCTTC. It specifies CASSESWTGPLYGYTF.

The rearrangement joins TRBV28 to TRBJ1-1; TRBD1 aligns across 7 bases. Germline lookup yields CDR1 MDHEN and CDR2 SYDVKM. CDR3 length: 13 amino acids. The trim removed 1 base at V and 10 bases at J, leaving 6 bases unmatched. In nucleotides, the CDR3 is TGTGCCAGCAGTTTATCCGGGACAGAAGGAGCTTTCTTT. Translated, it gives CASSLSGTEGAFF.

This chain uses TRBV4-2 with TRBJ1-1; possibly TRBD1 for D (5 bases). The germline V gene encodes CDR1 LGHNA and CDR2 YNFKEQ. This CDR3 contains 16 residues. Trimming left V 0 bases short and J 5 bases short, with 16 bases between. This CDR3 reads CASSQEGGRGLTEAFF. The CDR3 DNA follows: TGTGCCAGCAGCCAAGAGGGAGGGAGGGGTCTAACTGAAGCTTTCTTT.

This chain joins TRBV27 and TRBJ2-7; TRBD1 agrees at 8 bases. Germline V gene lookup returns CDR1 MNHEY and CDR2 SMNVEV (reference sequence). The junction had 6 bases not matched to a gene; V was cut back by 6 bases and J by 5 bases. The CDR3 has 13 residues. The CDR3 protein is CASSPTGEDEQYF. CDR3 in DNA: TGTGCCAGCAGCCCGACAGGGGAGGACGAGCAGTACTTC.

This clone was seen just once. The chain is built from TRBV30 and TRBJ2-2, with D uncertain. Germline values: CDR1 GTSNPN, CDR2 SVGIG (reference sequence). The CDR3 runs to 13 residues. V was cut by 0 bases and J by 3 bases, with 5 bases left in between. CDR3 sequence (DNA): TGTGCCTGGAGTGTACTGGACACCGGGGAGCTGTTTTTT. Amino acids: CAWSVLDTGELFF.

The CDR3 DNA reads TGTGCCAGCAGTCCAGGGGGAATTTATGAGACCCAGTACTTC. This sequence encodes CASSPGGIYETQYF. The rearrangement uses TRBV5-6 and TRBJ2-5; 7 nucleotides agree with TRBD1. CDR1 and CDR2 (germline): SGHDT, YYEEEE. The CDR3 length is 14 residues. Trimming cost V 5 bases and J 5 bases; bases outside gene matches: 9.

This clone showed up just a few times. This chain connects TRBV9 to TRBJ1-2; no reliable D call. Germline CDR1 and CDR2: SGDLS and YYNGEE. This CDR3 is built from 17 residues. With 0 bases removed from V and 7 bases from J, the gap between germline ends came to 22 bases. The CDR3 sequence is CASSVENQDWSERGYTF. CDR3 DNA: TGTGCCAGCAGCGTAGAAAACCAGGACTGGTCGGAACGTGGCTACACCTTC.

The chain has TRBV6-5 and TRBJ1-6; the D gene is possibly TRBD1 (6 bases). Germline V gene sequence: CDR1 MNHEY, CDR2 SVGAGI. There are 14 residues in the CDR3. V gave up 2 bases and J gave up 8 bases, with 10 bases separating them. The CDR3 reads CASSYRGKDSPLHF. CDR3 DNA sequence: TGTGCCAGCAGTTACAGGGGGAAGGATTCACCCCTCCACTTT.

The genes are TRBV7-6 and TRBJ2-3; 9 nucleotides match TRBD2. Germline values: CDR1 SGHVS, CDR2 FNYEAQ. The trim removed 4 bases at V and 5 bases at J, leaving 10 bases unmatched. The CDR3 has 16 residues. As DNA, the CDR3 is TGTGCCAGCAGCTCTCCCCAGCGGGGGGAATTAGATACGCAGTATTTT. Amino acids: CASSSPQRGELDTQYF.

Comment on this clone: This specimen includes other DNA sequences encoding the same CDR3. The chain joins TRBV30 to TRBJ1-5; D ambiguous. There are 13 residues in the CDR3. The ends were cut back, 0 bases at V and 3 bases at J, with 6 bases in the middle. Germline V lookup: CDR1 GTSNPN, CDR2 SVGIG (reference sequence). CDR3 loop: CAWSVQDNQPQHF. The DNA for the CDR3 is TGTGCCTGGAGTGTGCAGGACAATCAGCCCCAGCATTTT.

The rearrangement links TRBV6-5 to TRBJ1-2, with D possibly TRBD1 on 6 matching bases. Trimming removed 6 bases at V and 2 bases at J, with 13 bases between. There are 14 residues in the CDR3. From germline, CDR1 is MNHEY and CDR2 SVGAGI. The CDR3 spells CASSRQEPNYGYTF. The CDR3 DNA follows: TGTGCCAGCAGCCGACAGGAGCCGAACTATGGCTACACCTTC.